A single sample gave rise to the 26 T cell receptor beta chains below, sequenced in a study of blood T cell repertoires in COVID-19. Clones were read by immunoSEQ multiplex PCR, and TCRdb kept only the in-frame ones, dropping some. The table lists more than 110,000 clones, approximately 79% of them singletons. The sample taken for sequencing was peripheral blood. These receptors came from a man between 60 and 75 years old with acute or convalescent COVID-19.

The V gene is TRBV18, the J gene TRBJ2-1; weak D call: TRBD2 (6 bases). Germline V gene sequence: CDR1 KGHSH, CDR2 LQKENI. This CDR3 region has 16 residues. V lost 3 bases to trimming and J lost 0 bases, with 12 bases between them. The CDR3 loop is CASSPNVGGSYNEQFF. In DNA form, the CDR3 reads TGTGCCAGCTCACCGAACGTGGGGGGCTCCTACAATGAGCAGTTCTTC. The complete variable domain, with remaining parts taken from reference TRBV18 and TRBJ2-1, reads NAGVMQNPRHLVRRRGQEARLRCSPMKGHSHVYWYRQLPEEGLKFMVYLQKENIIDESGMPKERFSAEFPKEGPSILRIQQVVRGDSAAYFCASSPNVGGSYNEQFFGPGTRLTVL.

The chain combines TRBV7-2 with TRBJ2-2; D is possibly TRBD2 (6 bases). Germline V gene data show CDR1 as SGHTA and CDR2 as FQGNSA. The V end was cut by 1 base, the J end by 4 bases, with 7 bases between. The CDR3 is 14 amino acids. This chain's CDR3 is CASSLVGGTGELFF. The CDR3 nucleotides are TGTGCCAGCAGCTTAGTGGGGGGCACCGGGGAGCTGTTTTTT.

The chain recombines TRBV28 with TRBJ1-2; 10 bases line up with TRBD1. V lost 6 bases and J lost 6; bases outside the gene matches: 4. This CDR3 is built from 13 residues. Germline CDR1 and CDR2: MDHEN and SYDVKM. The CDR3 DNA reads as TGTGCCAGCAGGCCCGGGACAGGGGATGGCTACACCTTC. Amino acids: CASRPGTGDGYTF.

The chain links TRBV7-8 to TRBJ1-1; D remains ambiguous. The CDR3 sequence is 14 residues long. Germline V gene lookup returns CDR1 SGHVS and CDR2 FQNEAQ. Trimming removed 6 bases at V and 0 bases at J, with 11 bases between. CDR3 nucleotides: TGTGCCAGCAGGGCCGGGTCAGTGAACACTGAAGCTTTCTTT. Translation gives CASRAGSVNTEAFF.

V and J are TRBV7-2 and TRBJ2-3; D call uncertain. V shed 1 base and J shed 0 bases, with 8 bases lying between them. The CDR3 loop spans 15 amino acids. Germline loops: CDR1 SGHTA, CDR2 FQGNSA. In DNA, the CDR3 is TGTGCCAGCAGCTTAGGAGTTTACAGCACAGATACGCAGTATTTT. Protein sequence: CASSLGVYSTDTQYF.

The chain uses TRBV5-1 and TRBJ2-3, with D perhaps matching TRBD2 (5 bases). Looked up from germline, CDR1 is SGHRS and CDR2 is YFSETQ. Trimming cost V 3 bases and J 2 bases, with 7 bases left between them. This CDR3 has 13 amino acids. The CDR3 reads CASSSEVTDTQYF. CDR3 nucleotide sequence: TGCGCCAGCAGCTCGGAGGTCACAGATACGCAGTATTTT.

V is TRBV18 and J is TRBJ2-3; tentatively, D is TRBD1 (5 bases). Germline CDR1 is KGHSH and CDR2 is LQKENI. This CDR3 is built from 18 residues. Trimming took 1 base from V and 2 from J, leaving 19 bases between them. The DNA of the CDR3 is TGTGCCAGCTCACCACGCAGGGCAGGGCATGCCATCACAGATACGCAGTATTTT. Amino acid sequence: CASSPRRAGHAITDTQYF.

The chain employs TRBV27 and TRBJ2-7; TRBD2 is a possible D gene (7 bases). The germline V gene encodes CDR1 MNHEY and CDR2 SMNVEV (reference sequence). Trimming shortened V by 0 bases and J by 2 bases, and 11 bases separated the two germline ends. CDR3 size: 15 residues. The CDR3 region is CASSLSGGAPYEQYF. The CDR3 DNA reads TGTGCCAGCAGTTTATCGGGGGGGGCCCCCTACGAGCAGTACTTC.

This chain uses TRBV19 with TRBJ2-3, with D hard to call. Trimming cost V 1 base and J 2 bases, with 10 bases left between them. Germline values: CDR1 LNHDA, CDR2 SQIVND (reference sequence). This CDR3 contains 15 residues. CDR3 sequence (DNA): TGTGCCAGTAGTATAGGGTTTGAGGACACAGATACGCAGTATTTT. This translates into CASSIGFEDTDTQYF.

The chain employs TRBV7-2 and TRBJ2-1, with D tentatively TRBD2 (5 bases). Deletions cut 0 bases from V and 0 bases from J, with 9 bases between. Germline lookup yields CDR1 SGHTA and CDR2 FQGNSA. This CDR3 is 16 amino acids long. CDR3 sequence (DNA): TGTGCCAGCAGCTTAGCGCAAGGGAGCTCCTACAATGAGCAGTTCTTC. This sequence encodes CASSLAQGSSYNEQFF.

The V gene is TRBV4-2, the J gene TRBJ1-4; D call uncertain. The CDR3 is 16 residues long. Germline values: CDR1 LGHNA, CDR2 YNFKEQ. The V end was cut by 1 base, the J end by 6 bases, with 15 bases between. CDR3 coding DNA: TGTGCCAGCAGCCAAGCTTCCGGGAGGGAGGATGAAAAACTGTTTTTT. Translated, it gives CASSQASGREDEKLFF.

This rearrangement joins TRBV5-1 to TRBJ2-2, with D possibly TRBD2 on 5 matching bases. This CDR3 spans 15 amino acids. Germline V lookup: CDR1 SGHRS, CDR2 YFSETQ. Trimming pared 0 bases from V and 7 bases from J, leaving 13 bases between. CDR3: CASSLVGLPRGELFF. The CDR3 DNA sequence: TGCGCCAGCAGCTTGGTTGGACTCCCTCGCGGGGAGCTGTTTTTT. Full variable domain (rest looked up from reference TRBV5-1 and TRBJ2-2): KAGVTQTPRYLIKTRGQQVTLSCSPISGHRSVSWYQQTPGQGLQFLFEYFSETQRNKGNFPGRFSGRQFSNSRSEMNVSTLELGDSALYLCASSLVGLPRGELFFGEGSRLTVL.

V usage is TRBV9 and J usage is TRBJ1-4; D might be TRBD1 (5 bases). Trimming pared 2 bases from V and 7 bases from J, leaving 12 bases between. The CDR3 loop spans 14 amino acids. CDR1 and CDR2 (germline): SGDLS, YYNGEE. CDR3: CASSVSQGGEKLFF. The CDR3 coding sequence is TGTGCCAGCAGCGTTAGCCAGGGTGGTGAAAAACTGTTTTTT.

This clone was found a few times. The J gene is TRBJ1-4, the V gene TRBV28, with D maybe TRBD1 (6 bases). The germline V gene has CDR1 MDHEN and CDR2 SYDVKM. CDR3 size: 15 residues. V was cut by 2 bases and J by 4 bases, with 11 bases left in between. In DNA, the CDR3 is TGTGCCAGCAGTTTAGCCGGCAGGGGTAATGAAAAACTGTTTTTT. This sequence encodes CASSLAGRGNEKLFF.

The chain joins TRBV19 to TRBJ2-1, with 9 bases lining up with TRBD1. V shed 4 bases, J shed 10 bases, and the junction held 8 bases outside the gene matches. Looked up from germline, CDR1 is LNHDA and CDR2 is SQIVND (reference sequence). The CDR3 totals 14 residues. Written as DNA, the CDR3 is TGTGCCAGTAGTAGCGGGACAGGGATGGGAGAGCAGTTCTTC. Amino acid sequence: CASSSGTGMGEQFF.

The chain uses TRBV3-1 (or the pseudogene TRBV3-2) and TRBJ1-2; 7 nucleotides line up with TRBD1. The CDR3 covers 13 residues. V lost 4 bases, J lost 8 bases, and 7 bases stayed unmatched. CDR1 and CDR2 (germline): LGHDT, YNNKEL (reference sequence). CDR3 loop: CASSLGQLPGYTF. CDR3 sequence (DNA): TGTGCCAGCAGCCTGGGACAGCTGCCCGGCTACACCTTC.

The chain combines TRBV10-3 with TRBJ1-6; TRBD1 matches at 9 bases. Germline assignment: CDR1 ENHRY and CDR2 SYGVKD. The trim removed 11 bases at V and 10 bases at J, leaving 12 bases unmatched. This CDR3 is built from 14 residues. CDR3 amino acids: CASKSGTGPSPLHF. Here the CDR3 DNA reads TGTGCCTCCAAGTCCGGGACAGGGCCCTCACCCCTCCACTTT.

The CDR3 region has the DNA TGTGCCTGGAGTGACCGGGACAGGGGGTTTGCTTCACCCCTCCACTTT. Protein product: CAWSDRDRGFASPLHF. The V and J genes are TRBV30 and TRBJ1-6, with 11 bases lining up with TRBD1. With V trimmed by 1 base and J by 9 bases, 8 bases remained unmatched. This CDR3 has 16 residues. Germline V gives CDR1 GTSNPN, CDR2 SVGIG (reference sequence).

This rearrangement joins TRBV9 to TRBJ1-3; D unclear. Trimming removed 0 bases from V and 4 bases from J, with 11 bases in between. There are 15 residues in the CDR3. Germline CDR1 reads SGDLS; CDR2 reads YYNGEE. Here the CDR3 DNA reads TGTGCCAGCAGCGTAGGAGGGCGAGGAGGAAACACCATATATTTT. As protein: CASSVGGRGGNTIYF.

This clone was counted a single time. The rearrangement joins TRBV5-6 to TRBJ2-1; maybe TRBD2 (5 bases). Germline assignment: CDR1 SGHDT and CDR2 YYEEEE. Trimming took 5 bases from V and 6 from J, leaving 18 bases between them. CDR3 size: 15 residues. The CDR3 protein is CASSPGELSGNEQFF. The CDR3 DNA sequence: TGTGCCAGCAGTCCCGGGGAGCTTTCGGGCAATGAGCAGTTCTTC.

The chain joins TRBV27 to TRBJ1-1, with 8 bases matching TRBD1. Per the germline V gene, CDR1 is MNHEY and CDR2 is SMNVEV (reference sequence). The CDR3 contains 14 residues. The V gene end was trimmed by 6 bases and the J gene end by 7 bases; junction bases not matched to a gene: 10. CDR3 sequence: CASRPQGQAIEAFF. DNA of the CDR3: TGTGCCAGCAGACCCCAGGGACAGGCTATTGAAGCTTTCTTT.

The chain recombines TRBV5-1 with TRBJ1-6, with D perhaps matching TRBD1 (6 bases). V was clipped by 1 base and J by 7 bases, with 15 bases between them. The CDR3 is 16 residues long. Per the germline V gene, CDR1 is SGHRS and CDR2 is YFSETQ. CDR3 region: CASSLIPQGLNSPLHF. The CDR3 coding sequence is TGCGCCAGCAGCTTGATACCACAGGGATTAAATTCACCCCTCCACTTT.

V is TRBV6-6 and J is TRBJ2-6; TRBD1 matches at 7 bases. The CDR3 is 16 amino acids. Germline V gene lookup returns CDR1 MNHNY and CDR2 SVGAGI (reference sequence). V lost 6 bases, J lost 2 bases, and 7 bases stayed unmatched. The CDR3 DNA is TGTGCCAGCAGACCCAAGACAGGGACTGGGGCCAACGTCCTGACTTTC. Amino acids: CASRPKTGTGANVLTF.

The gene calls are TRBV7-9 and TRBJ1-5; TRBD1 agrees at 9 bases. Germline CDR1 and CDR2: SEHNR and FQNEAQ (reference sequence). CDR3 size: 15 residues. Germline trimming cut 5 bases from V and 10 bases from J; bases unmatched to any gene: 12. The CDR3 sequence: CASSPIGQGYEPQHF. As DNA, the CDR3 is TGTGCCAGCAGCCCAATTGGACAGGGGTACGAACCCCAGCATTTT.

This chain uses TRBV5-1 with TRBJ2-1, with 13 bases aligning to TRBD2. J gave up 7 bases and V 4 bases, and 14 bases lay outside the gene matches. CDR3 length: 18 amino acids. Germline loops: CDR1 SGHRS, CDR2 YFSETQ. The CDR3 sequence is CASSVGLAGVTRLNEQFF. CDR3 coding DNA: TGCGCCAGCAGCGTCGGACTAGCGGGAGTTACTAGGTTGAATGAGCAGTTCTTC. The whole variable domain, filled in from reference TRBV5-1 and TRBJ2-1, reads KAGVTQTPRYLIKTRGQQVTLSCSPISGHRSVSWYQQTPGQGLQFLFEYFSETQRNKGNFPGRFSGRQFSNSRSEMNVSTLELGDSALYLCASSVGLAGVTRLNEQFFGPGTRLTVL.

The gene calls are TRBV27 and TRBJ1-2; possibly TRBD1 for D (5 bases). Germline CDR1 and CDR2: MNHEY and SMNVEV (reference sequence). Trimming shortened V by 5 bases and J by 4 bases, and 14 bases separated the two germline ends. There are 14 residues in the CDR3. As DNA, the CDR3 is TGTGCCAGCAGTCCCCAGGGAAAAGGCTATGGCTACACCTTC. Encoded protein: CASSPQGKGYGYTF.